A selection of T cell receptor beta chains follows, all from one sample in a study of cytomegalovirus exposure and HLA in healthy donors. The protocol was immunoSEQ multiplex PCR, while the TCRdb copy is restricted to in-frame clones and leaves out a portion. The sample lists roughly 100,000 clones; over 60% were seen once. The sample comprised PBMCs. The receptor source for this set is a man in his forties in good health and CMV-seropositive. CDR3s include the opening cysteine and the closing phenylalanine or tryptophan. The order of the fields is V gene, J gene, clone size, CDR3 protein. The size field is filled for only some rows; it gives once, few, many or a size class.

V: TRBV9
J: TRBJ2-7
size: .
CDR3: CASSVRPSFYEQYF

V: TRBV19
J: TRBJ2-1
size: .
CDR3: CASSIEIGREGKQFF

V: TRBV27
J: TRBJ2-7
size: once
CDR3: CASSRSGGAIHEQYF

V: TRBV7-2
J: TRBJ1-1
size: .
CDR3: CASSPEEGTEAFF

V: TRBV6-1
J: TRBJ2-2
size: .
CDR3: CASSFDRGGTGELFF

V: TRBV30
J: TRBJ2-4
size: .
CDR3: CASREGVKNSQYF

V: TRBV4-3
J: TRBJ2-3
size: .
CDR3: CASSRGARVGGRTDTQYF

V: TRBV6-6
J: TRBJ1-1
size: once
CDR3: CASSYSGREAFF

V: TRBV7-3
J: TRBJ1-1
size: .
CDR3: CASSPIGGLGTEAFF

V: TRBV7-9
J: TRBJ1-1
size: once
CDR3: CASSLAPLGAEAFF

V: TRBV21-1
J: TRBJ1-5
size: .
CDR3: CASSKARRGSNQPQHF

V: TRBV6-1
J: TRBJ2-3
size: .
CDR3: CASSPLGVTQYF

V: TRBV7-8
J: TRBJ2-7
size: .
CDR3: CASSPRQGPSYEQYF

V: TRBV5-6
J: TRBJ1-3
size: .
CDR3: CASTLLAGSSGNTIYF

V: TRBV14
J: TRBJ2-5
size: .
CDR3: CASSFGQGETQYF

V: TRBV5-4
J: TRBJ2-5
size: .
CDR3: CASSNPGLQETQYF

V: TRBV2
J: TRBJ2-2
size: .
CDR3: CASSGTEGLAVTGELFF

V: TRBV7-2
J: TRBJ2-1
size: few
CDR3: CASSQNGRRNYNEQFF

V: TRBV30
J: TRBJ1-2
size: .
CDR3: CAWSLGQTTGYTF

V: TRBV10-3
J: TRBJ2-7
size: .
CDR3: CAISATSSSSYEQYF

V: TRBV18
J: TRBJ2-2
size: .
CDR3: CASSLGHPQNTGELFF

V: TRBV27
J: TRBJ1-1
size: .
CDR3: CASSANPGGTEAFF

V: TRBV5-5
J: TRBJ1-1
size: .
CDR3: CASRLGVNTEAFF

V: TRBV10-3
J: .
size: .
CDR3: CAITPEGRSYEQYF

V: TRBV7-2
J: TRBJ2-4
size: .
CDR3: CASSLETSGLAKNIQYF

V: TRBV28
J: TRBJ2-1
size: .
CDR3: CASRSGSIDNEQFF

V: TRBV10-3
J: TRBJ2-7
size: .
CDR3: CAISSRRERYHEQYF

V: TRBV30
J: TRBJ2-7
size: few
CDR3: CAWGQGRNEQYF

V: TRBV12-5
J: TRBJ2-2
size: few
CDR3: CASGLLKRGLLAGGSGELFF

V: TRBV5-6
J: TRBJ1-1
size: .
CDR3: CASSRHSMNTEAFF

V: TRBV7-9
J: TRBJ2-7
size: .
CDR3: CASSPEGLAGGEYYEQYF

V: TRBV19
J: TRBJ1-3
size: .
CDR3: CASGRPESGNTIYF

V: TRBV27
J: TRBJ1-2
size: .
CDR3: CASSLASNYGYTF

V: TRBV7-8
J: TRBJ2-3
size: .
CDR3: CASSLEIAGDTQYF

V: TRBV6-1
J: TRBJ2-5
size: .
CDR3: CASSDVGGGRETQYF

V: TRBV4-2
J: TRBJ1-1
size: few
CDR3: CASSQNRVNTEAFF

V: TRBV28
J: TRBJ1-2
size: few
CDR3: CGTTGWGGYTF

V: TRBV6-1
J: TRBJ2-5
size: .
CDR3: CASSEARLSAQYF

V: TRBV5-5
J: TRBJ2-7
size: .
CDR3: CASRYRDRPVDEQYF

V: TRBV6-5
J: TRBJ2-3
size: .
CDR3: CASSYKGQGTDTQYF

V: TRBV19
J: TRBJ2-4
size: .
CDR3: CASSPLGGSMAKNIQYF

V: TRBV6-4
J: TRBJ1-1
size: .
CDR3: CASSRTGNTEAFF

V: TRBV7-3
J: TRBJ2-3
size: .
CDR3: CASSLKGGDTQYF

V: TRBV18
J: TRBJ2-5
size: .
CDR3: CASSPGGRAEGAQYF

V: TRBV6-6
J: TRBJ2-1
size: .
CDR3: CASTGIAGGYNEQFF

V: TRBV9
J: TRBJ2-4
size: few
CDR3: CASSVDGGKNIQYF

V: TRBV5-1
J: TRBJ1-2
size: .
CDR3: CASSKLLTGQGDGYTF

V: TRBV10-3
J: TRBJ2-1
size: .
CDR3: CAISESAGGGYNQQFF

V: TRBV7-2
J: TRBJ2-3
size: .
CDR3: CASSFSGRAGTDTQYF

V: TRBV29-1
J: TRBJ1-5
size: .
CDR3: CSVQKPQHF

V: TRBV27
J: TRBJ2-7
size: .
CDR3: CASSRVLSYEQYF

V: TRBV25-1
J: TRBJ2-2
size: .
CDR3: CASSEWGGSNTGELFF

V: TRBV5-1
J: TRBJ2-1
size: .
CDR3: CASSLGGLGAGEQFF

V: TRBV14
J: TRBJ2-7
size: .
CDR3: CASSRDRAYEQYF

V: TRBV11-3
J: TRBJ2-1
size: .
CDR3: CASSFHSGPNNEQFF